The clone carrying this TCR beta chain was found a few times. What it recognizes is unknown. Treatment meaning: roughly 10-day PBMC culture with coronavirus spike peptide pools or control peptides (ViraFEST assay). Researchers grew the cells for 10 days and then pulled out CD4+ T cells by negative selection. Researchers used the Oncomine TCR Beta short-read assay to sequence DNA from cultured CD4+ T cells. From the PCR reads, TCRdb called clonotypes with MiXCR, one entry per CDR3 protein. The sample contains about 13,000 distinct CDR3 sequences, roughly 26% of which appear only once. Germline CDR1 is KGHDR and CDR2 is SFDVKD. Unmatched junction bases numbered 10, after V lost 12 bases and J lost 6 bases. The CDR3 loop spans 13 amino acids. This sample is part of a study of vaccination and CD4 T cells after COVID-19.

Here the sequenced sample was CD4+ T cells from blood, cultured in vitro, taken before SARS-CoV-2 vaccination. The genes are TRBV24-1 and TRBJ1-5; 7 nucleotides line up with TRBD1. This clonotype originated in a human donor who received a COVID-19 vaccine. The CDR3 spells CAFDRVGSQPQHF. The CDR3 nucleotides are TGTGCCTTCGACAGGGTGGGCAGTCAGCCCCAGCATTTT.